These 8 T cell receptor beta chains came from one sample sequenced in a study of shared clonotypes between healthy human individuals. The table came from immunoSEQ multiplex PCR; TCRdb's copy has only in-frame clones and leaves some out. The sample records under 850,000 clones, about two thirds being singletons. The sequenced material came from memory CD4+ T cells sorted from blood. Subset: CD45RA-negative fraction. The receptors originated from a woman in her 30s in good health.

The chain combines TRBV18 with TRBJ2-5; 7 nucleotides agree with TRBD2. Losses at the gene ends were 5 bases for V and 2 bases for J; bases not matched to a gene: 11. Looked up from germline, CDR1 is KGHSH and CDR2 is LQKENI. The CDR3 covers 16 residues. The CDR3 DNA reads TGTGCCAGCTCATCTGGAGTGACTAGCCTACAAGAGACCCAGTACTTC. The encoded protein is CASSSGVTSLQETQYF.

This clone has only one observation. The CDR3 coding sequence is TGTGCCAGCAGCTTAGCTATTATGAACACTGAAGCTTTCTTT. Translation: CASSLAIMNTEAFF. The chain couples TRBV7-9 to TRBJ1-1; D is undetermined. CDR3 size: 14 residues. CDR1 is SEHNR and CDR2 is FQNEAQ in the germline V gene (reference sequence). V was shortened by 0 bases and J by 0 bases, with 5 bases between the two germline ends. Variable domain in full (rest from reference TRBV7-9 and TRBJ1-1): DTGVSQNPRHKITKRGQNVTFRCDPISEHNRLYWYRQTLGQGPEFLTYFQNEAQLEKSRLLSDRFSAERPKGSFSTLEIQRTEQGDSAMYLCASSLAIMNTEAFFGQGTRLTVV.

The chain couples TRBV7-6 to TRBJ2-3; D is uncertain. Germline CDR1 and CDR2: SGHVS and FNYEAQ. V was clipped by 5 bases and J by 5 bases, with 8 bases between them. The CDR3 totals 12 residues. The chain's CDR3 is CASSAYKDTQYF. In nucleotides, the CDR3 is TGTGCCAGCAGCGCCTACAAAGATACGCAGTATTTT.

This chain joins TRBV7-2 and TRBJ2-3; no definite D call. Trimming left V 7 bases short and J 5 bases short, with 16 bases between. This CDR3 comprises 14 residues. Germline values: CDR1 SGHTA, CDR2 FQGNSA. Here the CDR3 reads CASTPFKGLDTQYF. CDR3 coding DNA: TGTGCCAGCACCCCCTTCAAGGGTCTAGATACGCAGTATTTT.

V and J are TRBV15 and TRBJ2-4; the match to TRBD2 covers 13 bases. Germline-derived CDR1 and CDR2 are LNHNV and YYDKDF (reference sequence). After removal of 4 bases from V and 2 bases from J, the junction contained 11 bases not matched to a gene. The CDR3 has 19 residues. CDR3 bases: TGTGCCACCAGCATCGGACTAGCGGGAGTTTCCTCTACCAAAAACATTCAGTACTTC. This translates into CATSIGLAGVSSTKNIQYF.

A note on this clone: The sample holds other DNA sequences that translate to the same CDR3. This rearrangement joins TRBV10-3 to TRBJ1-5, with a tentative D call TRBD1 (5 bases). Germline-derived CDR1 and CDR2 are ENHRY and SYGVKD. V was trimmed by 4 bases and J by 0 bases, leaving 7 bases between them. CDR3 size: 14 residues. The CDR3 DNA follows: TGTGCCATCAGTGGGGACTCTAGCAATCAGCCCCAGCATTTT. It encodes CAISGDSSNQPQHF.

This chain links TRBV19 with TRBJ2-7; 12 bases fit TRBD2. The ends lost 6 bases at V and 4 bases at J; junction bases unmatched: 7. Germline loops: CDR1 LNHDA, CDR2 SQIVND (reference sequence). This CDR3 comprises 15 residues. The CDR3 here is CASSRGLAGPYEQYF. CDR3 DNA sequence: TGTGCCAGTAGCAGAGGACTAGCGGGACCATACGAGCAGTACTTC.

The gene calls are TRBV28 and TRBJ2-1, with 13 bases fitting TRBD2. The length of the CDR3 is 17 residues. The trim removed 6 bases at V and 7 bases at J, leaving 12 bases unmatched. CDR1 MDHEN and CDR2 SYDVKM come from the germline V gene. The CDR3 DNA is TGTGCCAGCAGAATAAGACTAGCGGGAGGTCAACAGAATGAGCAGTTCTTC. Its protein is CASRIRLAGGQQNEQFF.